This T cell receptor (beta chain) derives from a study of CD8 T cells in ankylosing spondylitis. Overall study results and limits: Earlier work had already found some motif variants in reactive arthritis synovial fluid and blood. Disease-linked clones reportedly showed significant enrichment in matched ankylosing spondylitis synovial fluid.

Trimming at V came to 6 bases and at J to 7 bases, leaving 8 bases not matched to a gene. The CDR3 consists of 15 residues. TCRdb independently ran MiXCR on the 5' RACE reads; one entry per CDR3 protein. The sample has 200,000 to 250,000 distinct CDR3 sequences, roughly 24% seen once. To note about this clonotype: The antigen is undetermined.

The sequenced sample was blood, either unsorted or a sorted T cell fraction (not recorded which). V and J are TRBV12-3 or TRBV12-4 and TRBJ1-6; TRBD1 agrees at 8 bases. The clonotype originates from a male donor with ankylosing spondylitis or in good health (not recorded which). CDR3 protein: CASSLGQGLNSPLHF. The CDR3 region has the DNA TGTGCCAGCAGCCTAGGACAGGGTTTAAATTCACCCCTCCACTTT.